This passage covers 26 T cell receptor beta chains from one sample sequenced in a study of blood T cell repertoires in COVID-19. Produced via immunoSEQ multiplex PCR; TCRdb's table is partial and in-frame only. This table holds around 140,000 clones, around 90% found once. Sequencing was performed on PBMCs or T cells enriched from blood (not recorded which). The receptors were gathered from a woman between 35 and 50 years old who had been exposed to COVID-19.

On this clone: This same CDR3 is encoded by further DNA sequences in the sample. V is TRBV28 and J is TRBJ1-2; 10 bases align to TRBD1. CDR3 size: 13 residues. Germline V lookup: CDR1 MDHEN, CDR2 SYDVKM. The V and J ends lost 6 bases and 5 bases, in that order; junction bases with no gene match: 3. Here the CDR3 DNA reads TGTGCCAGCAGGGGGGACAGGGGTTATGGCTACACCTTC. Amino acid sequence: CASRGDRGYGYTF.

The chain couples TRBV2 to TRBJ1-5; a weak D match, TRBD1 (5 bases). The CDR3 length is 16 residues. Trimming pared 6 bases from V and 4 bases from J, leaving 19 bases between. Germline V CDR1 and CDR2: SNHLY, FYNNEI. The CDR3 protein is CASRDIGRGLNQPQHF. DNA for the CDR3: TGTGCCAGCAGAGACATAGGAAGGGGTTTGAATCAGCCCCAGCATTTT.

The chain carries TRBV11-2 and TRBJ2-7; no definite D call. Trimming stripped 5 bases from V and 5 bases from J, with 16 bases between. The CDR3 length is 14 residues. Germline assignment: CDR1 SGHAT and CDR2 FQNNGV. CDR3 in DNA: TGTGCCAGCAGCACTTCCGTCGCGGTACACGAGCAGTACTTC. It encodes CASSTSVAVHEQYF.

This clone was picked up a small number of times. The gene calls are TRBV4-2 and TRBJ2-3; 8 nucleotides align to TRBD2. The junction had 3 bases not matched to a gene; V was cut back by 0 bases and J by 1 base. From germline, CDR1 is LGHNA and CDR2 YNFKEQ. This CDR3 has 16 amino acids. The CDR3: CASSQDQAGGTDTQYF. In nucleotides, the CDR3 is TGTGCCAGCAGCCAAGATCAAGCGGGGGGCACAGATACGCAGTATTTT.

The V gene is TRBV28, the J gene TRBJ1-2; TRBD1 matches 10 bases. V trimming: 5 bases; J trimming: 8 bases; junction bases outside the gene matches: 11. Germline V gives CDR1 MDHEN, CDR2 SYDVKM. This CDR3 spans 15 amino acids. CDR3 DNA: TGTGCCAGCAGTGGGACAGGGGACCCGATAGGAGGCTACACCTTC. It is translated as CASSGTGDPIGGYTF.

The chain has TRBV29-1 and TRBJ2-2, with D perhaps matching TRBD1 (5 bases). V gave up 4 bases and J gave up 5 bases, with 8 bases separating them. The CDR3 has 12 residues. Germline CDR1 and CDR2: SQVTM and ANQGSEA. As DNA, the CDR3 is TGCAGCGTTGTAAAGGGGACCGGGGAGCTGTTTTTT. Translating it yields CSVVKGTGELFF.

This clone has just one count. The chain carries TRBV29-1 and TRBJ1-3, with D unresolved. V was shortened by 2 bases and J by 4 bases, with 12 bases between the two germline ends. CDR1 SQVTM and CDR2 ANQGSEA come from the germline V gene. The CDR3 extends over 14 amino acids. The CDR3 protein is CSVEIQTLGNTIYF. CDR3 nucleotide sequence: TGCAGCGTTGAAATACAAACCCTCGGAAACACCATATATTTT.

This clone appeared once. The chain employs TRBV11-2 and TRBJ1-2; D not resolved. Germline values: CDR1 SGHAT, CDR2 FQNNGV. Trimming pared 5 bases from V and 3 bases from J, leaving 10 bases between. This CDR3 spans 13 amino acids. The CDR3 spells CASSPELYYGYTF. The CDR3, as DNA: TGTGCCAGCAGCCCCGAGTTATACTATGGCTACACCTTC.

V usage is TRBV19 and J usage is TRBJ2-7; 8 bases match TRBD2. This CDR3 is 15 amino acids long. V trimming: 3 bases; J trimming: 1 base; junction bases outside the gene matches: 5. In germline, CDR1 is LNHDA, CDR2 SQIVND (reference sequence). The CDR3 sequence: CASSIASGSSYEQYF. The CDR3 DNA follows: TGTGCCAGTAGTATTGCCAGCGGGAGTTCCTACGAGCAGTACTTC.

The chain couples TRBV25-1 to TRBJ1-6, with TRBD1 matching 9 bases. Germline V CDR1 and CDR2: MGHDK, SYGVNS. With V trimmed by 7 bases and J by 10 bases, 5 bases remained unmatched. There are 13 residues in the CDR3. This CDR3 is CASTGQGGSPLHF. CDR3 bases: TGTGCCAGCACGGGACAGGGCGGCTCACCCCTCCACTTT. The entire variable domain, with the rest obtained from reference TRBV25-1 and TRBJ1-6, is as follows: EADIYQTPRYLVIGTGKKITLECSQTMGHDKMYWYQQDPGMELHLIHYSYGVNSTEKGDLSSESTVSRIRTEHFPLTLESARPSHTSQYLCASTGQGGSPLHFGNGTRLTVT.

This chain uses TRBV2 with TRBJ1-2; D call uncertain. CDR1 and CDR2 (germline): SNHLY, FYNNEI. V lost 1 base, J lost 4 bases, and 7 bases lay in between. This CDR3 has 13 residues. CDR3 amino acids: CASSEGASYGYTF. The CDR3 DNA is TGTGCCAGCAGTGAAGGAGCTAGCTATGGCTACACCTTC. Using reference TRBV2 and TRBJ1-2 for the parts outside the CDR3, the full variable domain is EPEVTQTPSHQVTQMGQEVILRCVPISNHLYFYWYRQILGQKVEFLVSFYNNEISEKSEIFDDQFSVERPDGSNFTLKIRSTKLEDSAMYFCASSEGASYGYTFGSGTRLTVV.

The gene calls are TRBV5-4 and TRBJ2-5; 9 nucleotides align to TRBD2. V was clipped by 4 bases and J by 1 base; unmatched bases: 5. Germline CDR1 is SGHNT and CDR2 is YYREEE (reference sequence). The length of the CDR3 is 15 residues. The CDR3 region is CASSPAGGRQETQYF. CDR3 bases: TGTGCCAGCAGCCCGGCGGGGGGGCGCCAAGAGACCCAGTACTTC.

The chain combines TRBV7-9 with TRBJ1-1, with D possibly TRBD1 on 5 matching bases. This CDR3 contains 12 residues. Germline V gene lookup returns CDR1 SEHNR and CDR2 FQNEAQ (reference sequence). V lost 8 bases, J lost 6 bases, and 13 bases lay in between. The CDR3 loop reads CASAPGGSEAFF. In DNA form, the CDR3 reads TGTGCCAGCGCCCCCGGGGGATCTGAAGCTTTCTTT.

The chain is built from TRBV27 and TRBJ2-1; 8 nucleotides match TRBD2. Germline trimming cut 1 base from V and 2 bases from J; bases unmatched to any gene: 7. This CDR3 is built from 17 residues. Germline CDR1 is MNHEY and CDR2 is SMNVEV (reference sequence). CDR3 bases: TGTGCCAGCAGTTTATTGGGTCCGGGAGGGCCCTACAATGAGCAGTTCTTC. Translation gives CASSLLGPGGPYNEQFF.

This chain joins TRBV6-5 and TRBJ1-2, with TRBD1 identical over 7 bases. The CDR3 runs to 15 residues. The germline gives CDR1 MNHEY, CDR2 SVGAGI. V lost 0 bases, J lost 8 bases, and 9 bases stayed unmatched. CDR3 nucleotides: TGTGCCAGCAGTTACTCGACGACAGGGAAGATGGGCTACACCTTC. It is translated as CASSYSTTGKMGYTF.

This chain links TRBV3-1 (or the pseudogene TRBV3-2) with TRBJ2-5; TRBD2 might be the D (5 bases). The V and J ends lost 1 base and 4 bases respectively, with 10 bases between them. Germline V gene data show CDR1 as LGHDT and CDR2 as YNNKEL (reference sequence). CDR3 size: 14 residues. CDR3 sequence (DNA): TGTGCCAGCAGCCAAGGAGGGTATGGAGAGACCCAGTACTTC. Translated, it gives CASSQGGYGETQYF.

This chain links TRBV28 with TRBJ2-1, with TRBD2 matching over 11 bases. The V segment lost 4 bases and the J segment 6 bases; nucleotides outside the gene matches: 5. From germline, CDR1 is MDHEN and CDR2 SYDVKM. The CDR3 covers 15 residues. CDR3 region: CASSSLAGVTNEQFF. As DNA, the CDR3 is TGTGCCAGCAGTTCACTAGCGGGAGTTACCAATGAGCAGTTCTTC.

The rearrangement uses TRBV7-9 and TRBJ1-1, with D perhaps TRBD1 (6 bases). V was trimmed by 7 bases and J by 0 bases, leaving 12 bases between them. Germline CDR1 is SEHNR and CDR2 is FQNEAQ (reference sequence). The CDR3 runs to 14 residues. The chain's CDR3 is CASTFDRMNTEAFF. The CDR3 DNA reads as TGTGCCAGCACCTTTGACAGGATGAACACTGAAGCTTTCTTT.

CDR3 residues: CSVESGQGTDTQYF. In DNA, the CDR3 is TGCAGCGTCGAGTCGGGACAAGGCACAGATACGCAGTATTTT. This sequence joins TRBV29-1 and TRBJ2-3; possible D gene TRBD1, 6 bases. The CDR3 totals 14 residues. Trimming took 6 bases from V and 1 from J, leaving 14 bases between them. Germline V gene sequence: CDR1 SQVTM, CDR2 ANQGSEA.

CDR3 sequence reads: CASSQVGGSVEDTQYF. DNA for the CDR3: TGTGCCAGCAGCCAAGTCGGGGGTAGCGTGGAAGATACGCAGTATTTT. The chain links TRBV3-1 (or the pseudogene TRBV3-2) to TRBJ2-3, with a weak D call TRBD2 (6 bases). Germline V gene lookup returns CDR1 LGHDT and CDR2 YNNKEL (reference sequence). V was clipped by 1 base and J by 5 bases, with 16 bases between them. The CDR3 totals 16 residues.

This chain joins TRBV9 and TRBJ1-3, with D possibly matching TRBD1 (6 bases). CDR1 and CDR2 (germline): SGDLS, YYNGEE. The length of the CDR3 is 15 residues. V lost 1 base to trimming and J lost 4 bases, with 12 bases between them. The CDR3 nucleotides read TGTGCCAGCAGCGTAAACAGGGTTCGCGGAAACACCATATATTTT. Translating it yields CASSVNRVRGNTIYF.

This chain uses TRBV6-2 or TRBV6-3 with TRBJ2-5; D may be TRBD1 (6 bases). The CDR3 contains 13 residues. Germline loops: CDR1 MNHEY, CDR2 SVGEGT. Deletions cut 6 bases from V and 4 bases from J, with 12 bases between. CDR3 nucleotide sequence: TGTGCCAGCAGCGCAGGGGAGCCAGAGACCCAGTACTTC. This translates into CASSAGEPETQYF.

This clone appeared a few times. J is TRBJ1-5 and V is TRBV19; D ambiguous. CDR1 is LNHDA, CDR2 SQIVND, per germline (reference sequence). V was cut by 5 bases and J by 4 bases, with 9 bases left in between. The CDR3 length is 13 residues. The CDR3 region is CASSSQINQPQHF. CDR3 nucleotide sequence: TGTGCCAGTAGTTCTCAGATAAATCAGCCCCAGCATTTT.

The chain combines TRBV6-2 or TRBV6-3 with TRBJ2-1, with TRBD2 as a possible D gene (5 bases). CDR1 is MNHEY and CDR2 is SVGEGT in the germline V gene. The CDR3 loop spans 13 amino acids. Trimming took off 2 bases at V and 15 bases at J, with 17 bases between the two ends. CDR3 bases: TGTGCCAGCAGTTACACGACTATCCCTATTCCGTTCTTC. Its protein product is CASSYTTIPIPFF.

The genes are TRBV19 and TRBJ1-1, with a tentative D call TRBD1 (5 bases). Deletions cut 5 bases from V and 7 bases from J, with 14 bases between. Germline V CDR1 and CDR2: LNHDA, SQIVND (reference sequence). The CDR3 has 13 amino acids. Here the CDR3 reads CASSPMTADEAFF. The CDR3 region has the DNA TGTGCCAGTAGTCCGATGACAGCCGATGAAGCTTTCTTT.

This chain links TRBV18 with TRBJ1-2; TRBD1 matches 8 bases. Germline CDR1 KGHSH, CDR2 LQKENI. CDR3 size: 17 residues. V was clipped by 0 bases and J by 2 bases; unmatched bases: 8. The DNA for the CDR3 is TGTGCCAGCTCACCACCAACTCCTCGGACAGGGAACTATGGCTACACCTTC. Protein product: CASSPPTPRTGNYGYTF.